Below, one TCR beta chain is given with its context. V lost 3 bases and J lost 3; bases outside the gene matches: 4. The CDR3 spans 14 residues. Germline values: CDR1 SEHNR, CDR2 FQNEAQ (reference sequence). The PCR used 60 Vbeta and 13 Jbeta primers. Assay used: immunoSEQ multiplex PCR; TCRdb lists only in-frame clones, some missing. The table lists around 74,000 clones, 79% of them singletons. The data stem from a study of cytomegalovirus exposure and HLA in healthy donors. The TCR originated in a young man in good health and CMV-seronegative. V gene TRBV7-9 combines with J gene TRBJ2-5; 7 bases map to TRBD1. The sequencing sample was made of PBMCs. CDR3 coding DNA: TGTGCCAGCAGCTTCCTAGACAGGGAAGAGACCCAGTACTTC. Translation: CASSFLDREETQYF.